A selection of T cell receptor beta chains follows, all from one sample in a study of blood T cell repertoires in COVID-19. Sequencing used immunoSEQ multiplex PCR; TCRdb keeps in-frame clones, though not all of them. The table records around 40,000 clones, more than 75% of them present only once. The sample comprised peripheral blood. The receptor set was obtained from a man aged 35-49 years with COVID-19, enrolled during active disease. Both conserved end residues are part of each CDR3. The order of the fields is V gene, J gene, D gene, clone size, CDR3 protein, CDR3 DNA. The D gene is left open where the match is weak. Size values are once, few and many counts, or a class for expanded clones, and some rows have none.

v_gene: TRBV5-1
j_gene: TRBJ1-1
d_gene: .
abundance: once
CDR3aa: CASSSSGTEAFF
CDR3nt: TGCGCCAGCAGCAGTTCCGGGACTGAAGCTTTCTTT

v_gene: TRBV10-3
j_gene: TRBJ2-2
d_gene: .
abundance: .
CDR3aa: CATQEQGTGELFF
CDR3nt: TGTGCCACTCAAGAACAGGGAACCGGGGAGCTGTTTTTT

v_gene: TRBV5-6
j_gene: TRBJ1-5
d_gene: TRBD1
abundance: .
CDR3aa: CASSWGQGVQPQHF
CDR3nt: TGTGCCAGCAGCTGGGGACAGGGGGTTCAGCCCCAGCATTTT

v_gene: TRBV19
j_gene: TRBJ2-3
d_gene: .
abundance: .
CDR3aa: CATSRGGSTPGTQYF
CDR3nt: TGTGCCACTTCTAGGGGAGGTTCTACTCCTGGTACGCAGTATTTT

v_gene: TRBV3-1/TRBV3-2
j_gene: TRBJ1-5
d_gene: .
abundance: .
CDR3aa: CASSLLGQPQHF
CDR3nt: TGTGCCAGCAGCCTACTAGGGCAGCCCCAGCATTTT

v_gene: TRBV18
j_gene: TRBJ2-1
d_gene: TRBD2
abundance: .
CDR3aa: CASSRPGLAGGPRNEQFF
CDR3nt: TGTGCCAGCTCACGTCCGGGACTAGCGGGGGGGCCTAGGAATGAGCAGTTCTTC

v_gene: TRBV5-6
j_gene: TRBJ2-3
d_gene: TRBD2
abundance: .
CDR3aa: CASSVAGGPTDTQYF
CDR3nt: TGTGCCAGCAGTGTAGCGGGAGGGCCAACAGATACGCAGTATTTT

v_gene: TRBV3-1/TRBV3-2
j_gene: TRBJ2-5
d_gene: TRBD2
abundance: .
CDR3aa: CASSLAGGMVETQYF
CDR3nt: TGTGCCAGCAGTTTGGCGGGGGGGATGGTGGAGACCCAGTACTTC

v_gene: TRBV5-4
j_gene: TRBJ1-2
d_gene: .
abundance: .
CDR3aa: CASSFSGVFGNDYGYTF
CDR3nt: TGTGCCAGCAGCTTTTCAGGGGTTTTCGGGAACGACTATGGCTACACCTTC

v_gene: TRBV27
j_gene: TRBJ2-4
d_gene: .
abundance: .
CDR3aa: CASTSLGAVENIQYF
CDR3nt: TGTGCCAGCACCTCCTTAGGGGCGGTCGAGAACATTCAGTACTTC

v_gene: TRBV7-6
j_gene: TRBJ2-7
d_gene: TRBD2
abundance: .
CDR3aa: CASSSTSGLAGEQYF
CDR3nt: TGTGCCAGCAGCTCGACTTCGGGACTAGCCGGCGAGCAGTACTTC

v_gene: TRBV29-1
j_gene: TRBJ2-1
d_gene: TRBD2
abundance: .
CDR3aa: CSVDLAGGTYNEQFF
CDR3nt: TGCAGCGTTGATCTAGCGGGAGGAACCTACAATGAGCAGTTCTTC

v_gene: TRBV2
j_gene: TRBJ2-5
d_gene: TRBD2
abundance: .
CDR3aa: CASGTSDFQETQYF
CDR3nt: TGTGCCAGCGGTACTAGCGACTTCCAAGAGACCCAGTACTTC

v_gene: TRBV15
j_gene: TRBJ2-1
d_gene: .
abundance: .
CDR3aa: CATSDGSEALSYNEQFF
CDR3nt: TGTGCCACCAGCGACGGCAGCGAAGCCCTATCCTACAATGAGCAGTTCTTC